These T cell receptor beta chains were read from a single sample in a study of Ad26.COV2.S vaccination and SARS-CoV-2 variants. Libraries were prepared by immunoSEQ multiplex PCR; TCRdb keeps only in-frame clonotypes and omits some of them. The sample carries 430,000 or so clones, 85% to 90% recorded once. The material was peripheral blood, obtained in a trial of Ad26.COV2.S vaccine versus placebo. The receptor set was obtained from a person aged 18 to 59 who received the Ad26.COV2.S COVID-19 vaccine or a placebo. Both conserved end residues are part of each CDR3. The D gene is left open where the match is weak. Clone sizes are given selectively: once, few, many, or a class where the clone is expanded.

clone size	V gene	D gene	J gene	CDR3 protein	CDR3 DNA
.	TRBV24-1	TRBD2	TRBJ2-5	CATSDPGTSWETQYF	TGTGCCACCAGTGACCCCGGGACTAGCTGGGAGACCCAGTACTTC
.	TRBV11-3	TRBD1	TRBJ1-4	CASSFRDRINEKLFF	TGTGCCAGCAGCTTCCGGGACAGGATTAATGAAAAACTGTTTTTT
once	TRBV5-1	TRBD1	TRBJ1-1	CASSEVGTGDTEAFF	TGCGCCAGCAGCGAAGTAGGGACAGGGGACACTGAAGCTTTCTTT
.	TRBV6-5	.	TRBJ1-2	CASSSTGTLNYGYTF	TGTGCCAGCAGTTCGACCGGGACACTTAACTATGGCTACACCTTC
.	TRBV5-6	TRBD2	TRBJ2-3	CASSLGTSGDTQYF	TGTGCCAGCAGCTTGGGGACTAGCGGGGATACGCAGTATTTT
.	TRBV20-1	.	TRBJ2-1	CSVRGRTEQFF	TGCAGTGTAAGAGGGAGAACTGAGCAGTTCTTC
few	TRBV5-1	.	TRBJ1-3	CASSVYGSSGNTIYF	TGCGCCAGCAGTGTGTACGGGAGCTCTGGAAACACCATATATTTT
.	TRBV18	.	TRBJ1-6	CASSPGADRGNSPLHF	TGTGCCAGCTCACCAGGTGCAGATCGTGGTAATTCACCCCTCCACTTT
.	TRBV7-8	.	TRBJ2-1	CASSRRGEQFF	TGTGCCAGCAGCCGCCGCGGGGAGCAGTTCTTC
.	TRBV27	.	TRBJ2-5	CASSPRILADPETQYF	TGTGCCAGCAGTCCCCGAATACTAGCAGATCCAGAGACCCAGTACTTC
.	TRBV5-1	.	TRBJ2-7	CASKSKTGAGVQYF	TGCGCCAGCAAGTCTAAAACAGGGGCGGGGGTGCAGTACTTC
.	TRBV19	TRBD1	TRBJ2-2	CASSRTGWGTGELFF	TGTGCCAGTAGTAGGACAGGGTGGGGTACCGGGGAGCTGTTTTTT
.	TRBV4-3	.	TRBJ2-3	CASSQDSRGRGVYF	TGCGCCAGCAGCCAAGATTCAAGGGGCAGGGGGGTGTATTTT
.	TRBV6-2/TRBV6-3	.	TRBJ2-3	CASSGRDHLTDTQYF	TGTGCCAGCAGTGGGCGGGACCATCTCACAGATACGCAGTATTTT
.	TRBV3-1/TRBV3-2	.	TRBJ1-2	CASSTRQTGYGYTF	TGTGCCAGCAGCACACGCCAGACGGGCTATGGCTACACCTTC
.	TRBV24-1	TRBD2	TRBJ2-1	CATSNPAGDEQFF	TGTGCCACCAGTAACCCTGCGGGAGATGAGCAGTTCTTC
.	TRBV11-3	.	TRBJ1-5	CASSLGGGQPQHF	TGTGCCAGCAGCTTAGGGGGGGGTCAGCCCCAGCATTTT
.	TRBV2	.	TRBJ2-4	CASSGSANWNIQYF	TGTGCCAGCAGTGGGAGCGCGAATTGGAACATTCAGTACTTC
.	TRBV19	.	TRBJ1-2	CASSIGGSPNGYTF	TGTGCCAGTAGTATAGGAGGGAGTCCCAATGGCTACACCTTC
.	TRBV2	TRBD1	TRBJ1-2	CASRGGGQGYGYTF	TGTGCCAGCAGGGGAGGGGGACAGGGTTATGGCTACACCTTC
.	TRBV4-3	.	TRBJ2-2	CASSQDSGGWTGELFF	TGCGCCAGCAGCCAAGATTCCGGGGGTTGGACCGGGGAGCTGTTTTTT
.	TRBV12-3/TRBV12-4	.	TRBJ2-1	CASSPQTGEGQFF	TGTGCCAGCAGTCCGCAGACAGGTGAGGGGCAGTTCTTC
.	TRBV20-1	.	TRBJ2-3	CSASSASGLTDTQYF	TGCAGTGCTAGTTCGGCCAGCGGTCTCACAGATACGCAGTATTTT
.	TRBV11-3	TRBD1	TRBJ2-5	CASSLVPGQRQETQYF	TGTGCCAGCAGCTTAGTACCGGGACAGAGACAAGAGACCCAGTACTTC
.	TRBV6-5	.	TRBJ1-5	CASSPGTFSNQPQHF	TGTGCCAGCAGCCCCGGGACTTTTAGCAATCAGCCCCAGCATTTT
once	TRBV24-1	TRBD2	TRBJ2-1	CATSDPSSGGDYNEQFF	TGTGCCACCAGTGATCCGTCCAGCGGGGGTGACTACAATGAGCAGTTCTTC
once	TRBV28	.	TRBJ1-2	CASSSPLIRGTDGYTF	TGTGCCAGCAGTTCCCCTCTCATTCGGGGGACCGATGGCTACACCTTC
.	TRBV6-1	.	TRBJ2-5	CASSEIGGQETQYF	TGTGCCAGCAGTGAGATCGGGGGACAAGAGACCCAGTACTTC
.	TRBV5-1	.	TRBJ1-2	CASSLAFRDYGYTF	TGCGCCAGCAGCTTGGCCTTTCGGGACTATGGCTACACCTTC
.	TRBV15	.	TRBJ1-2	CATSRGPSNYGYTF	TGTGCCACCAGCAGAGGGCCCTCTAACTATGGCTACACCTTC
.	TRBV9	.	TRBJ2-1	CASSVGGPTMGNEQFF	TGTGCCAGCAGCGTAGGGGGGCCTACCATGGGGAATGAGCAGTTCTTC
.	TRBV6-2/TRBV6-3	.	TRBJ2-3	CASSSRSDTQYF	TGTGCCAGCAGTAGCCGGTCAGATACGCAGTATTTT
.	TRBV15	TRBD2	TRBJ2-5	CATSRGGSGGEQETQYF	TGTGCCACCAGCCGTGGAGGTAGCGGGGGGGAACAAGAGACCCAGTACTTC
.	TRBV4-1	TRBD2	TRBJ2-7	CASSQAQAGYSYEQYF	TGCGCCAGCAGCCAAGCCCAAGCGGGATACTCCTACGAGCAGTACTTC
once	TRBV7-2	.	TRBJ1-5	CASSGGLPPQPQHF	TGTGCCAGCAGCGGGGGGCTCCCGCCCCAGCCCCAGCATTTT
.	TRBV29-1	TRBD1	TRBJ2-5	CSALRGTGVETQYF	TGCAGCGCACTAAGAGGGACAGGGGTGGAGACCCAGTACTTC
once	TRBV15	.	TRBJ2-7	CATSRSSTGWTYEQYF	TGTGCCACCAGCAGATCGTCTACGGGTTGGACCTACGAGCAGTACTTC
.	TRBV6-5	.	TRBJ2-7	CASRGSGLPEQYF	TGTGCCAGCAGGGGGTCTGGGCTCCCCGAGCAGTACTTC
.	TRBV13	.	TRBJ1-1	CASSFRPGRTEAFF	TGTGCCAGCAGCTTCCGACCGGGTCGGACTGAAGCTTTCTTT
.	TRBV9	.	TRBJ2-2	CASSPRTVNTGELFF	TGTGCCAGCAGCCCCCGGACAGTGAACACCGGGGAGCTGTTTTTT
.	TRBV5-1	TRBD1	TRBJ2-2	CASSIGTDPSNTGELFF	TGCGCCAGCAGCATCGGGACAGATCCCTCGAACACCGGGGAGCTGTTTTTT
.	TRBV6-5	.	TRBJ1-3	CASIPQGGAPNTIYF	TGTGCCAGCATCCCACAGGGAGGCGCCCCAAACACCATATATTTT
.	TRBV5-1	.	TRBJ1-1	CASSSQRAGNTEAFF	TGCGCCAGCAGCTCCCAACGGGCGGGGAACACTGAAGCTTTCTTT
.	TRBV7-8	TRBD1	TRBJ1-2	CASSRPGGGGYTF	TGTGCCAGCAGCCGTCCGGGAGGGGGCGGCTACACCTTC
.	TRBV5-5	TRBD2	TRBJ2-2	CASSAAHRGVEIGELFF	TGTGCCAGCAGCGCGGCTCACCGGGGGGTAGAAATCGGGGAGCTGTTTTTT
.	TRBV13	TRBD2	TRBJ2-3	CASSARTSGMSTDTQYF	TGTGCCAGCAGCGCCCGGACTAGCGGGATGAGCACAGATACGCAGTATTTT
.	TRBV18	.	TRBJ1-1	CASSPQTGIRGYTEAFF	TGTGCCAGCTCACCACAAACAGGGATTCGAGGATACACTGAAGCTTTCTTT
few	TRBV7-9	.	TRBJ2-3	CASSPRGPDTQYF	TGTGCCAGCAGCCCTCGGGGGCCAGATACGCAGTATTTT
once	TRBV9	.	TRBJ2-1	CASSVGGSRGNEQFF	TGTGCCAGCAGCGTAGGCGGGAGCAGGGGCAATGAGCAGTTCTTC
.	TRBV24-1	TRBD2	TRBJ2-1	CATSDPRGGGYNEQFF	TGTGCCACCAGTGATCCTCGGGGGGGAGGCTACAATGAGCAGTTCTTC
.	TRBV27	TRBD2	TRBJ2-1	CASSDRDGRTDEQFF	TGTGCCAGCAGTGACCGGGACGGGAGGACGGATGAGCAGTTCTTC
.	TRBV6-5	.	TRBJ1-2	CASNPRLSYGYTF	TGTGCCAGCAACCCGCGGTTATCCTATGGCTACACCTTC
.	TRBV28	.	TRBJ1-3	CATSPSGLLRDTIYF	TGTGCCACCAGCCCCTCGGGACTCCTCCGGGACACCATATATTTT
.	TRBV19	.	TRBJ1-5	CASTVYLSTLLPYQPQHF	TGTGCCAGTACCGTATATCTCTCCACACTACTACCTTATCAGCCCCAGCATTTT
.	TRBV27	.	TRBJ2-3	CASSFWGYTDTQYF	TGTGCCAGCAGTTTCTGGGGGTACACAGATACGCAGTATTTT
.	TRBV18	TRBD2	TRBJ2-1	CASSPAGGNEQFF	TGTGCCAGCTCACCGGCGGGGGGTAATGAGCAGTTCTTC
once	TRBV6-5	TRBD1	TRBJ2-1	CASSYSFGTGVDEQFF	TGTGCCAGCAGTTACTCTTTTGGGACAGGCGTCGATGAGCAGTTCTTC